These 27 T cell receptor beta chains originate from one sample sequenced in a study of cytomegalovirus exposure and HLA in healthy donors. The PCR contained 60 Vbeta and 13 Jbeta primers. The repertoire was sequenced with immunoSEQ multiplex PCR; TCRdb's copy has only in-frame clones and lacks some. The sample has around 110,000 clones; roughly 66% are singletons. Sequenced sample: PBMCs. Receptors originate from a woman aged 25 to 45 in good health and CMV-seronegative.

This clone came up a few times. The CDR3 coding sequence is TGTGCCAGCAGTGTACAGGGGGCCGGGGAGCTGTTTTTT. Translating gives CASSVQGAGELFF. V gene TRBV6-1 combines with J gene TRBJ2-2; 8 nucleotides match TRBD1. This CDR3 contains 13 residues. The V and J ends lost 4 bases and 6 bases, in that order; junction bases with no gene match: 1. In germline, CDR1 is MNHNS, CDR2 SASEGT.

V usage is TRBV27 and J usage is TRBJ2-5, with TRBD2 identical over 9 bases. Trimming took 5 bases from V and 1 from J; bases not matched to a gene: 14. This CDR3 contains 18 residues. CDR1 MNHEY and CDR2 SMNVEV come from the germline V gene (reference sequence). The CDR3 protein is CASSPRGRAGTFQETQYF. The DNA of the CDR3 is TGTGCCAGCAGTCCCCGCGGGAGGGCCGGAACTTTCCAAGAGACCCAGTACTTC.

V usage is TRBV2 and J usage is TRBJ2-7, with a tentative D call TRBD1 (5 bases). V was shortened by 3 bases and J by 3 bases, with 12 bases between the two germline ends. Germline assignment: CDR1 SNHLY and CDR2 FYNNEI. CDR3 length: 14 amino acids. CDR3 in amino acids: CASSDSRAVYEQYF. The CDR3 DNA reads TGTGCCAGCAGTGACTCCAGGGCCGTCTACGAGCAGTACTTC.

This chain joins TRBV6-5 and TRBJ2-3, with D tentatively TRBD1 (5 bases). Germline V gives CDR1 MNHEY, CDR2 SVGAGI. Trimming pared 0 bases from V and 2 bases from J, leaving 12 bases between. The CDR3 is 16 residues long. The CDR3 DNA is TGTGCCAGCAGTTACTCGGACAACCCCAACACAGATACGCAGTATTTT. Its translation: CASSYSDNPNTDTQYF.

Only one count was recorded for this clone. This CDR3 reads CATGTSGSPDTQYF. The DNA for the CDR3 is TGTGCCACCGGGACTAGCGGGAGTCCAGATACGCAGTATTTT. V usage is TRBV6-4 and J usage is TRBJ2-3, with TRBD2 matching 14 bases. The CDR3 is 14 residues long. Trimming cost V 10 bases and J 4 bases; bases outside gene matches: 4. The germline V gene has CDR1 MRHNA and CDR2 SNTAGT.

The V and J genes are TRBV27 and TRBJ1-5; D is unclear. The germline V and J ends were trimmed by 2 bases and 3 bases, with 5 bases remaining between them. CDR1 is MNHEY and CDR2 is SMNVEV in the germline V gene (reference sequence). The CDR3 is 13 residues long. For the CDR3, the DNA is TGTGCCAGCAGTTTAGTTTACAATCAGCCCCAGCATTTT. Amino acids: CASSLVYNQPQHF.

The chain joins TRBV5-6 to TRBJ2-7; a possible D gene is TRBD2 (7 bases). The CDR3 spans 13 residues. V lost 0 bases and J 6 bases, leaving 10 bases between the germline ends. From germline, CDR1 is SGHDT and CDR2 YYEEEE. CDR3 sequence: CASSLVGGLEQYF. CDR3 DNA sequence: TGTGCCAGCAGCTTGGTCGGGGGGCTCGAGCAGTACTTC.

The rearrangement joins TRBV5-5 to TRBJ2-5; tentative D call: TRBD2 (5 bases). The CDR3 runs 16 residues. Germline CDR1 is SGHKS and CDR2 is YYEKEE (reference sequence). V was pared by 2 bases and J by 3 bases, with 17 bases between. Here the CDR3 DNA reads TGTGCCAGCAGCTTCCGGGGTATGGGCGGCGAAGAGACCCAGTACTTC. Translation: CASSFRGMGGEETQYF.

The rearrangement links TRBV28 to TRBJ1-1; perhaps TRBD1 as D (5 bases). This CDR3 comprises 15 residues. The V and J ends lost 8 bases and 1 base respectively, with 17 bases between them. Germline V gene lookup returns CDR1 MDHEN and CDR2 SYDVKM. The DNA for the CDR3 is TGTGCCAGCCGACTCCTGCAGGGAAGGAACACTGAAGCTTTCTTT. This codes for CASRLLQGRNTEAFF.

The J gene is TRBJ2-2, the V gene TRBV4-2, with 9 bases identical to TRBD2. Germline V CDR1 and CDR2: LGHNA, YNFKEQ. Trimming removed 1 base from V and 4 bases from J; junction bases left unmatched: 7. This CDR3 has 17 amino acids. CDR3 sequence (DNA): TGTGCCAGCAGCCAAGGGCCTAGCGGGACGAGCACCGGGGAGCTGTTTTTT. Translation: CASSQGPSGTSTGELFF.

The chain recombines TRBV30 with TRBJ1-5, with 8 bases matching TRBD1. The germline CDR1 and CDR2 sequences are GTSNPN and SVGIG (reference sequence). The CDR3 sequence is 14 residues long. The ends lost 1 base at V and 6 bases at J; junction bases unmatched: 5. CDR3 nucleotide sequence: TGTGCCTGGAGTGGGGACAGGTCCCGTCAGCCCCAGCATTTT. The encoded protein is CAWSGDRSRQPQHF.

V and J are TRBV27 and TRBJ2-2; possible D gene TRBD2, 5 bases. The V gene's germline CDR1 is MNHEY and CDR2 SMNVEV (reference sequence). V dropped 1 base and J dropped 4 bases, with 13 bases sitting between them. CDR3 size: 16 residues. The CDR3 loop reads CASSLYEGAGTGELFF. The CDR3 coding sequence is TGTGCCAGCAGTTTATATGAGGGAGCTGGCACCGGGGAGCTGTTTTTT.

A word on this clone: At one of its ends the junction is not consistent with the germline gene, which may arise from a read error. The genes are TRBV11-3 and TRBJ2-2, with a weak D call TRBD2 (6 bases). This CDR3 is 17 amino acids long. Germline loops: CDR1 SGHNT, CDR2 YENEEA. CDR3 sequence (DNA): TGTGCCAGCAGCGCTAGGACTTGGCTTCCCGACACCGGGGGGCTGTTTTTT. Translation gives CASSARTWLPDTGGLFF.

V is TRBV2 and J is TRBJ2-5, with 14 bases lining up with TRBD2. Per the germline V gene, CDR1 is SNHLY and CDR2 is FYNNEI. This CDR3 comprises 15 residues. Germline trimming cut 5 bases from V and 4 bases from J; bases unmatched to any gene: 3. The CDR3 bases are TGTGCCAGCAGTAAAGGGACTAGCGGGAGAGAGACCCAGTACTTC. This encodes CASSKGTSGRETQYF. Using reference TRBV2 and TRBJ2-5 for the parts outside the CDR3, the full variable domain is EPEVTQTPSHQVTQMGQEVILRCVPISNHLYFYWYRQILGQKVEFLVSFYNNEISEKSEIFDDQFSVERPDGSNFTLKIRSTKLEDSAMYFCASSKGTSGRETQYFGPGTRLLVL.

This clone was found once. The rearrangement links TRBV29-1 to TRBJ1-2; TRBD1 matches at 7 bases. Trimming removed 5 bases from V and 11 bases from J; junction bases left unmatched: 8. Germline assignment: CDR1 SQVTM and CDR2 ANQGSEA. The CDR3 loop spans 11 amino acids. The CDR3 DNA follows: TGCAGCGTTTTGCGGGACAGCAGTTACACCTTC. Translated: CSVLRDSSYTF.

This rearrangement joins TRBV2 to TRBJ2-1; 8 bases agree with TRBD1. V was clipped by 7 bases and J by 10 bases; unmatched bases: 12. Germline CDR1 is SNHLY and CDR2 is FYNNEI. This CDR3 is built from 14 residues. CDR3 protein: CASTPGQALGEQFF. The DNA of the CDR3 is TGTGCCAGCACCCCGGGACAGGCCCTAGGGGAGCAGTTCTTC.

The rearrangement uses TRBV5-6 and TRBJ1-2; 9 bases fit TRBD1. The CDR3 has 16 amino acids. Trimming at V came to 5 bases and at J to 4 bases, leaving 12 bases not matched to a gene. Germline assignment: CDR1 SGHDT and CDR2 YYEEEE. The CDR3 loop reads CASRRGAGQGTYGYTF. Here the CDR3 DNA reads TGTGCCAGCAGAAGGGGGGCGGGACAGGGAACCTATGGCTACACCTTC.

This rearrangement joins TRBV7-8 to TRBJ2-1, with 8 positions matching TRBD1. CDR1 is SGHVS, CDR2 FQNEAQ, per germline. The CDR3 contains 13 residues. V gave up 1 base and J gave up 15 bases; unmatched junction bases: 8. The CDR3 DNA follows: TGTGCCAGCAGCTTAGGGACAGGGAGAATTAGGTTCTTC. It encodes CASSLGTGRIRFF.

This clone was seen a few times. This CDR3 is also generated by other DNA sequences in the sample. The chain links TRBV2 to TRBJ2-5, with TRBD1 matching over 9 bases. Trimming at V came to 6 bases and at J to 4 bases, leaving 0 bases not matched to a gene. CDR3 size: 12 residues. From germline, CDR1 is SNHLY and CDR2 FYNNEI. CDR3 protein: CASRDRGETQYF. CDR3 DNA sequence: TGTGCCAGCAGGGACAGGGGAGAGACCCAGTACTTC.

This clone was seen a few times. The rearrangement joins TRBV5-1 to TRBJ2-3; 9 nucleotides line up with TRBD1. With 4 bases clipped from V and 6 bases from J, the junction kept 9 bases outside the gene matches. The CDR3 sequence is 15 residues long. Germline loops: CDR1 SGHRS, CDR2 YFSETQ. For the CDR3, the DNA is TGCGCCAGCAGCCGGAGACAGGGGGTTACGGATACGCAGTATTTT. It encodes CASSRRQGVTDTQYF. Based on the CDR3 plus reference TRBV5-1 and TRBJ2-3, the full variable domain is KAGVTQTPRYLIKTRGQQVTLSCSPISGHRSVSWYQQTPGQGLQFLFEYFSETQRNKGNFPGRFSGRQFSNSRSEMNVSTLELGDSALYLCASSRRQGVTDTQYFGPGTRLTVL.

There are a few counts of this clone. The chain joins TRBV2 to TRBJ1-2, with D possibly matching TRBD1 (6 bases). Per germline, CDR1 SNHLY and CDR2 FYNNEI. The CDR3 covers 14 residues. Trimming took 8 bases from V and 2 from J, leaving 15 bases between them. The CDR3 loop is CASRPDSSNYGYTF. Written as DNA, the CDR3 is TGTGCCAGCCGCCCGGACAGTTCAAACTATGGCTACACCTTC. Full variable domain (outside the CDR3, taken from reference TRBV2 and TRBJ1-2): EPEVTQTPSHQVTQMGQEVILRCVPISNHLYFYWYRQILGQKVEFLVSFYNNEISEKSEIFDDQFSVERPDGSNFTLKIRSTKLEDSAMYFCASRPDSSNYGYTFGSGTRLTVV.

The chain joins TRBV5-1 to TRBJ2-1; the match to TRBD2 covers 8 bases. The CDR3 covers 15 residues. Trimming took 3 bases from V and 0 from J; bases not matched to a gene: 2. CDR1 and CDR2 (germline): SGHRS, YFSETQ. The CDR3 nucleotides read TGCGCCAGCAGCTCGACTAGCGTCTCCTACAATGAGCAGTTCTTC. Amino acid sequence: CASSSTSVSYNEQFF.

V usage is TRBV9 and J usage is TRBJ1-2; D is uncertain. CDR1 and CDR2 from the germline V gene are SGDLS and YYNGEE. V was shortened by 0 bases and J by 3 bases, with 6 bases between the two germline ends. CDR3 size: 13 residues. CDR3 region: CASSVGLDYGYTF. The DNA of the CDR3 is TGTGCCAGCAGCGTAGGATTAGACTATGGCTACACCTTC. The full variable domain, with the rest looked up from reference TRBV9 and TRBJ1-2, is DSGVTQTPKHLITATGQRVTLRCSPRSGDLSVYWYQQSLDQGLQFLIQYYNGEERAKGNILERFSAQQFPDLHSELNLSSLELGDSALYFCASSVGLDYGYTFGSGTRLTVV.

The chain joins TRBV11-2 to TRBJ2-7, with 9 bases lining up with TRBD1. This CDR3 is 14 amino acids long. The V gene end was trimmed by 5 bases and the J gene end by 4 bases; junction bases not matched to a gene: 6. Germline assignment: CDR1 SGHAT and CDR2 FQNNGV. The CDR3 here is CASSPRTGAYEQYF. The CDR3 DNA reads TGTGCCAGCAGCCCGAGGACAGGGGCATACGAGCAGTACTTC.

This chain links TRBV5-4 with TRBJ2-2; 9 nucleotides align to TRBD2. Unmatched junction bases numbered 6, after V lost 5 bases and J lost 4 bases. CDR3 length: 15 amino acids. CDR1 and CDR2 (germline): SGHNT, YYREEE (reference sequence). The CDR3 region has the DNA TGTGCCAGCAGGCCGGGACTAGCTGCCACCGGGGAGCTGTTTTTT. This gives the protein CASRPGLAATGELFF.

The J gene is TRBJ2-1, the V gene TRBV4-2; D is ambiguous. The CDR3 length is 13 residues. V was clipped by 4 bases and J by 0 bases, with 4 bases between them. In germline, CDR1 is LGHNA, CDR2 YNFKEQ. The CDR3 DNA reads TGTGCCAGCAGCCCGAGCTCCTACAATGAGCAGTTCTTC. Encoded protein: CASSPSSYNEQFF.

This chain links TRBV27 with TRBJ2-3; D is unresolved. The CDR3 consists of 13 residues. Germline lookup yields CDR1 MNHEY and CDR2 SMNVEV (reference sequence). Trimming stripped 4 bases from V and 5 bases from J, with 10 bases between. The CDR3 DNA sequence: TGTGCCAGCAGTTCCCCTTACTTAGATACGCAGTATTTT. It is translated as CASSSPYLDTQYF.